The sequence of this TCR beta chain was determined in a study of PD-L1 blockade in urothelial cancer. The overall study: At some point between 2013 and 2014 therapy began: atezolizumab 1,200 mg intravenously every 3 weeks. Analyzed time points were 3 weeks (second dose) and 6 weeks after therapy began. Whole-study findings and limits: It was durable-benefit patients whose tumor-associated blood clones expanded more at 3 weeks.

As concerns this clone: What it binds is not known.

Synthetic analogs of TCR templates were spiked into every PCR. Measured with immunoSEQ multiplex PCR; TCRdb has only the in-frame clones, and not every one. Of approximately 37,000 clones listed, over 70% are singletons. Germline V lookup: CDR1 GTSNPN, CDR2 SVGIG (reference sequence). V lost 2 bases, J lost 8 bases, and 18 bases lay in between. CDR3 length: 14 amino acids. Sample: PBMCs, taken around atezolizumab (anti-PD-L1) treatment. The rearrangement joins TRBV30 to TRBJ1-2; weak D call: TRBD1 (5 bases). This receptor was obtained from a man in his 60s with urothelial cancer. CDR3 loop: CAWSYGWGARGYTF. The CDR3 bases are TGTGCCTGGAGTTACGGGTGGGGCGCGCGGGGCTACACCTTC.